This T cell receptor (beta chain) appears in the sequencing data of a study of high-grade serous ovarian cancer treatment subgroups. Study-level information: Samples averaged around 14,000 reads and about 7,500 unique TCR beta rearrangements. Whole-study findings and limits: Repertoire analysis covered CDR3 alone, not CDR1 or CDR2.

Trimming took off 2 bases at V and 3 bases at J, with 11 bases between the two ends. The CDR3 loop spans 14 amino acids. Germline V gene data show CDR1 as SGHTS and CDR2 as YDEGEE. About this clone itself: Its antigen is currently unknown.

The repertoire was sequenced with immunoSEQ multiplex PCR; TCRdb's copy has only in-frame clones and lacks some. The sample includes around 20,000 clones, roughly 75% seen only once; the top ten take roughly 6.1%. Tumor tissue was taken before any definitive surgery or chemotherapy was given. The source of this sequence is a human donor with high-grade serous ovarian cancer. The rearrangement links TRBV5-8 to TRBJ1-2; D unclear. Sequencing used tumor tissue. Here the CDR3 reads CASSLIQNYYGYTF. CDR3 bases: TGTGCCAGCAGCTTAATACAGAACTACTATGGCTACACCTTC.